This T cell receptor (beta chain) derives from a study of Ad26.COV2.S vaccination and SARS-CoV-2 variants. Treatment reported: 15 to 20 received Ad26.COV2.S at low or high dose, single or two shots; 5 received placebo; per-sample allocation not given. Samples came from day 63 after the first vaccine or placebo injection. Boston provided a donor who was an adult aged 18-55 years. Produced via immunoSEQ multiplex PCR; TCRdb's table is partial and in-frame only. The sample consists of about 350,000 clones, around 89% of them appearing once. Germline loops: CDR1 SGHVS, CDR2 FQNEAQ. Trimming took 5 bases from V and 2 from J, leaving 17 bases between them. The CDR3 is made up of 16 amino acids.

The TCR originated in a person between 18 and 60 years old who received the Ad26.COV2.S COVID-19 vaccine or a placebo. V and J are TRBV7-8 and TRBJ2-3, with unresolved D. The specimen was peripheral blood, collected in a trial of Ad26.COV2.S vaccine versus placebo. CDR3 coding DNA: TGTGCCAGCAGCCTCCCGGCGGACCCTTACACAGATACGCAGTATTTT. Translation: CASSLPADPYTDTQYF.